This T cell receptor (beta chain) emerged from a study of blood T cell repertoires in COVID-19. CDR3 length: 15 residues. The germline gives CDR1 LGHNA, CDR2 YSLEER. V was trimmed by 4 bases and J by 1 base, leaving 13 bases between them. Original handling: Amplified reference gene primers provided the basis for estimating nucleated cell counts. Sequencing used immunoSEQ multiplex PCR; TCRdb keeps in-frame clones, though not all of them. V, J and clone size were drawn from that table, and D and trimming were deduced from the DNA. The sample contains around 310,000 clones, roughly 89% of which appear only once.

This sequence joins TRBV4-3 and TRBJ1-1; tentative D call: TRBD1 (5 bases). This TCR derives from a woman aged 40 to 49 with COVID-19, enrolled during active disease. The sequenced material came from peripheral blood. CDR3 in DNA: TGCGCCAGCAGCCTTGGAGGGGTGAAGAACACTGAAGCTTTCTTT. Encoded protein: CASSLGGVKNTEAFF.